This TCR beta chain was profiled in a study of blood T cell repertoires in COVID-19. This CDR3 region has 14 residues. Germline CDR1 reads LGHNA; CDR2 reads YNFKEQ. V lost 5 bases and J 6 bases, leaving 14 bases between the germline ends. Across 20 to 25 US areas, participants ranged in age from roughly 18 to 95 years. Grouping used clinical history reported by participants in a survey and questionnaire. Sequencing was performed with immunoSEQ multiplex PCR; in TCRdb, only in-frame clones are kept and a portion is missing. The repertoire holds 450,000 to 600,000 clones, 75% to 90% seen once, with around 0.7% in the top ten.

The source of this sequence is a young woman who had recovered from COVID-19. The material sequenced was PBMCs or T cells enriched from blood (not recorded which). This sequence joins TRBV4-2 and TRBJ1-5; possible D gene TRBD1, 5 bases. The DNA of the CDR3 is TGTGCCAGCAGCGTAAACAGGAACGGTCAGCCCCAGCATTTT. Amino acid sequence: CASSVNRNGQPQHF.